The clone carrying this T cell receptor beta chain has a handful of counts. A multiplex PCR was run with 60 Vbeta primers and 13 Jbeta primers. Using immunoSEQ multiplex PCR, the repertoire was profiled, and TCRdb retains in-frame clones only, with some absent. The table has around 67,000 clones, around 74% seen once; the top ten hold 20% to 25%. Trimming shortened V by 6 bases and J by 4 bases, and 11 bases separated the two germline ends. The CDR3 runs to 13 residues. Per the germline V gene, CDR1 is SGHRS and CDR2 is YFSETQ. The sample comes from a study of cytomegalovirus exposure and HLA in healthy donors. Study overall: The Caucasian-associated ancestry cluster contained 75% to 85% of the approximately 400 genotyped donors.

The J gene is TRBJ2-1, the V gene TRBV5-1; no clear D gene. The receptor was isolated from a woman between 25 and 40 years old in good health and CMV-seropositive. Material: PBMCs. The CDR3 nucleotides are TGCGCCAGCACCCAACCCGCGTACAATGAGCAGTTCTTC. It specifies CASTQPAYNEQFF.